This T cell receptor (beta chain) was obtained from a study of T cells in Graves' hyperthyroidism and ophthalmopathy. Broader study findings: The model predicted ophthalmopathy a median around 6 months before onset.

This clonotype was observed once. Its antigen is unknown. This may arise from a read error, as a much more abundant clone is one base away. A roughly 10 ml volume of fresh peripheral blood provided the PBMCs. Authors of the study amplified TCR beta CDR3 regions from RNA transcripts. RT-PCR in the first round (using the HTBI primer set) targeted the TCR CDR3. TCRdb redid the calling of the multiplex PCR reads with MiXCR, one entry per CDR3 protein. This sample has 300,000 or so distinct CDR3 sequences; roughly 20% occur once, and the top ten carry about 49%. CDR3 length: 14 amino acids. CDR1 and CDR2 from the germline V gene are KGHSH and LQKENI. V was pared by 10 bases and J by 3 bases, with 10 bases of the junction left unmatched.

This chain links TRBV18 with TRBJ2-3, with 7 nucleotides matching TRBD1. The sequencing sample was made of blood. This sequence was found in a woman between 50 and 59 years old with Graves' hyperthyroidism. The CDR3 protein is CANTGTVTTDTQYF. The CDR3 DNA reads as TGTGCCAACACCGGGACAGTCACAACAGATACGCAGTATTTT.